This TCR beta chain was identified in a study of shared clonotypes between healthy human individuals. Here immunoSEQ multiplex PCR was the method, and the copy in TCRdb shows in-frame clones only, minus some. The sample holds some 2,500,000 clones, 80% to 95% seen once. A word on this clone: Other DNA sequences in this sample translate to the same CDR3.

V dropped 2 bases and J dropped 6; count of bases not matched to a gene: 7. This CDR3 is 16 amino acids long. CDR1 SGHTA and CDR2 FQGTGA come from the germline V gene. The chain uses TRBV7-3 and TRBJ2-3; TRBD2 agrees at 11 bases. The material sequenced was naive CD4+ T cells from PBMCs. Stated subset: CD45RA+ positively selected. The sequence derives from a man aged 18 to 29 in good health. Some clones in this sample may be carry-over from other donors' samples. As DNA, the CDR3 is TGTGCCAGCAGCTTAGGGCTAGCGGGAGGAGGGGATACGCAGTATTTT. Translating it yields CASSLGLAGGGDTQYF.